Shown below are 28 T cell receptor beta chains from a single sample sequenced in a study of yellow fever vaccine responses in identical twins. Each CDR3 protein is one row after TCRdb ran MiXCR on the RT-PCR reads. The repertoire holds under 1,500 distinct CDR3 sequences, with about 90% as singletons. Material: T cells from blood (PBMCs), unsorted or a sorted subset (not recorded which), obtained before or after yellow fever vaccination (not recorded which). Receptors originate from a female donor who received the yellow fever vaccine.

This chain connects TRBV10-1 to TRBJ1-1, with no clear D. Per germline, CDR1 WNHNN and CDR2 SYGVQD (reference sequence). The CDR3 consists of 13 residues. V was cut by 5 bases and J by 0 bases, with 7 bases left in between. CDR3: CASSRSMNTEAFF. The CDR3 region has the DNA TGCGCCAGCAGTAGAAGCATGAACACTGAAGCTTTCTTT.

The chain has TRBV6-2 or TRBV6-3 and TRBJ1-5, with 11 bases identical to TRBD1. J was trimmed by 5 bases and V by 5 bases; bases with no gene match: 5. The CDR3 consists of 15 residues. Looked up from germline, CDR1 is MNHEY and CDR2 is SVGEGT. The CDR3 nucleotides are TGTGCCAGCAGTCCCGGGACAGGGGGTCATCAGCCCCAGCATTTT. It codes for CASSPGTGGHQPQHF.

The V gene is TRBV30, the J gene TRBJ1-3; D possibly corresponds to TRBD1 (5 bases). The CDR3 sequence is 15 residues long. Looked up from germline, CDR1 is GTSNPN and CDR2 is SVGIG (reference sequence). The V end lost 3 bases, the J end lost 0 bases, and 12 bases lay between the germline ends. CDR3 sequence: CAWRGEGYSGNTIYF. The CDR3 nucleotides read TGTGCCTGGAGGGGGGAGGGCTACTCTGGAAACACCATATATTTT.

The V and J genes are TRBV5-1 and TRBJ2-1, with 14 bases that match TRBD2. J lost 4 bases, V lost 4 bases, and 10 bases had no gene match. Germline CDR1 and CDR2: SGHRS and YFSETQ. The CDR3 consists of 18 residues. DNA of the CDR3: TGCGCCAGCAGCCCGGCCGGGACTAGCGGGAGTGGTTACAATGAGCAGTTCTTC. It codes for CASSPAGTSGSGYNEQFF.

CDR3 coding DNA: TGTGCCAGCAGCCCCAACCTAGAACGGCGCTACACCTTC. Its translation: CASSPNLERRYTF. V and J are TRBV28 and TRBJ1-2; D not resolved. The V gene lost 6 bases and the J gene lost 9 bases, with 17 bases spanning the gap. The germline V gene has CDR1 MDHEN and CDR2 SYDVKM. There are 13 residues in the CDR3.

J is TRBJ1-1 and V is TRBV6-2 or TRBV6-3, with D possibly matching TRBD1 (5 bases). The CDR3 is 13 residues long. The V end was cut by 2 bases, the J end by 4 bases, with 8 bases between. CDR1 is MNHEY and CDR2 is SVGEGT in the germline V gene. The CDR3, as DNA: TGTGCCAGCAGTTACGGGACTGGCACTGAAGCTTTCTTT. Protein product: CASSYGTGTEAFF.

The chain couples TRBV2 to TRBJ2-7; 14 positions match TRBD2. V gave up 6 bases and J gave up 4 bases; unmatched junction bases: 5. The CDR3 runs to 15 residues. Germline CDR1 is SNHLY and CDR2 is FYNNEI. The CDR3 coding sequence is TGTGCCAGCAGGGGACGACTAGCGGGAGGGTACGAGCAGTACTTC. It codes for CASRGRLAGGYEQYF.

The J gene is TRBJ2-7, the V gene TRBV20-1, with 9 bases aligning to TRBD2. V lost 5 bases, J lost 0 bases, and 8 bases stayed unmatched. The CDR3 contains 15 residues. Germline lookup yields CDR1 DFQATT and CDR2 SNEGSKA (reference sequence). The CDR3 loop reads CSAPNSSGASYEQYF. Here the CDR3 DNA reads TGCAGTGCTCCCAACTCTAGCGGGGCCTCCTACGAGCAGTACTTC.

The chain uses TRBV11-2 and TRBJ1-1; D is unresolved. Germline CDR1 and CDR2: SGHAT and FQNNGV. The CDR3 contains 12 residues. Trimming left V 5 bases short and J 3 bases short, with 7 bases between. The CDR3 is CASSTKDTEAFF. Written as DNA, the CDR3 is TGTGCCAGCAGCACCAAGGACACTGAAGCTTTCTTT.

This chain joins TRBV18 and TRBJ1-5; the D gene is possibly TRBD1 (6 bases). The length of the CDR3 is 14 residues. Trimming removed 3 bases from V and 7 bases from J, with 13 bases in between. Germline CDR1 is KGHSH and CDR2 is LQKENI. CDR3 protein: CASSPQRQDQPQHF. For the CDR3, the DNA is TGTGCCAGCTCACCCCAACGACAGGACCAGCCCCAGCATTTT.

The gene calls are TRBV20-1 and TRBJ1-1, with D unresolved. V lost 4 bases, J lost 0 bases, and 12 bases lay in between. CDR3 length: 14 residues. CDR1 is DFQATT and CDR2 is SNEGSKA in the germline V gene (reference sequence). CDR3 amino acids: CSAILGNMNTEAFF. The CDR3 region has the DNA TGCAGTGCTATTTTGGGGAACATGAACACTGAAGCTTTCTTT.

This clonotype showed up just once. The CDR3 bases are TGTGCCAGCGCCATTCGGGCAGAAGGGACCGGGGAGCTGTTTTTT. Translation: CASAIRAEGTGELFF. The chain has TRBV25-1 and TRBJ2-2; D is unclear. This CDR3 has 15 amino acids. Per the germline V gene, CDR1 is MGHDK and CDR2 is SYGVNS. Between the trimmed V and J ends, which lost 8 bases and 5 bases, there was a span of 18 bases. Supplemented by reference TRBV25-1 and TRBJ2-2, the full variable domain reads EADIYQTPRYLVIGTGKKITLECSQTMGHDKMYWYQQDPGMELHLIHYSYGVNSTEKGDLSSESTVSRIRTEHFPLTLESARPSHTSQYLCASAIRAEGTGELFFGEGSRLTVL.

This clonotype was picked up one time. The chain joins TRBV29-1 to TRBJ1-1; D is ambiguous. Per germline, CDR1 SQVTM and CDR2 ANQGSEA. Trimming left V 7 bases short and J 2 bases short, with 8 bases between. The CDR3 sequence is 11 residues long. This chain's CDR3 is CSGWGNTEAFF. CDR3 coding DNA: TGCAGCGGCTGGGGTAACACTGAAGCTTTCTTT.

V is TRBV11-1 and J is TRBJ2-3; D unclear. V was pared by 1 base and J by 9 bases, with 8 bases between. The CDR3 contains 12 residues. The germline V gene has CDR1 SGHAT and CDR2 FQDESV (reference sequence). The CDR3 loop is CASSLEPPTQYF. CDR3 DNA: TGTGCCAGCAGCTTAGAGCCTCCGACGCAGTATTTT. Full variable domain (remainder filled in from reference TRBV11-1 and TRBJ2-3): EAEVAQSPRYKITEKSQAVAFWCDPISGHATLYWYRQILGQGPELLVQFQDESVVDDSQLPKDRFSAERLKGVDSTLKIQPAELGDSAMYLCASSLEPPTQYFGPGTRLTVL.

This chain connects TRBV28 to TRBJ2-7; 9 bases are shared with TRBD1. The V and J ends lost 5 bases and 8 bases, in that order; junction bases with no gene match: 7. Germline CDR1 and CDR2: MDHEN and SYDVKM. This CDR3 spans 13 amino acids. In DNA, the CDR3 is TGTGCCAGCAGTCCTACCGGGACAGGGAAGCAGTACTTC. Its protein product is CASSPTGTGKQYF.

The chain employs TRBV10-2 and TRBJ1-5, with D uncertain. CDR3 length equals 13 residues. Trimming stripped 7 bases from V and 5 bases from J, with 12 bases between. Germline lookup yields CDR1 WSHSY and CDR2 SAAADI. In nucleotides, the CDR3 is TGCGCCAGCATGGCCGGGTTCGATCAGCCCCAGCATTTT. It yields the protein CASMAGFDQPQHF.

J is TRBJ1-5 and V is TRBV19; no clear D gene. Germline V gene lookup returns CDR1 LNHDA and CDR2 SQIVND (reference sequence). V was pared by 5 bases and J by 5 bases, with 10 bases between. CDR3 length equals 13 residues. CDR3 coding DNA: TGTGCCAGTAGTGTCGGACGGGATCAGCCCCAGCATTTT. It translates to CASSVGRDQPQHF.

The chain joins TRBV30 to TRBJ1-6; D unresolved. The V gene lost 8 bases and the J gene lost 0 bases, with 14 bases spanning the gap. Germline V gene sequence: CDR1 GTSNPN, CDR2 SVGIG (reference sequence). The CDR3 spans 15 residues. For the CDR3, the DNA is TGTGCCCACCGGGGTACGAGCTCCTATAATTCACCCCTCCACTTT. Amino acids: CAHRGTSSYNSPLHF.

V usage is TRBV12-3 or TRBV12-4 and J usage is TRBJ2-1; D gene ambiguous. The germline V and J ends were trimmed by 6 bases and 0 bases, with 15 bases remaining between them. The CDR3 runs 16 residues. The CDR3 DNA sequence: TGTGCCAGCAGGACTGACTGGAACATCTCCTACAATGAGCAGTTCTTC. Its protein is CASRTDWNISYNEQFF.

The J gene is TRBJ2-7, the V gene TRBV11-1, with D perhaps matching TRBD1 (5 bases). Looked up from germline, CDR1 is SGHAT and CDR2 is FQDESV (reference sequence). The CDR3 runs to 15 residues. Trimming pared 5 bases from V and 1 base from J, leaving 15 bases between. CDR3 in DNA: TGTGCCAGCAGCGATCCTTATCGACAGTCCTACGAGCAGTACGTC. Its protein product is CASSDPYRQSYEQYV.

The V gene is TRBV12-3 or TRBV12-4, the J gene TRBJ1-1; D call uncertain. V shed 6 bases and J shed 8 bases, with 10 bases lying between them. The CDR3 runs 11 residues. CDR3 region: CASSRSNEAFF. The CDR3 DNA is TGTGCCAGCAGCCGATCAAACGAAGCTTTCTTT.

The chain employs TRBV4-2 and TRBJ2-7; D call uncertain. Germline-derived CDR1 and CDR2 are LGHNA and YNFKEQ. The CDR3 runs to 17 residues. V lost 3 bases, J lost 2 bases, and 20 bases lay in between. CDR3 protein: CASSHVGFQPTTYEQYF. The CDR3 nucleotides read TGTGCCAGCAGCCATGTGGGCTTTCAGCCTACTACCTACGAGCAGTACTTC.

The V and J genes are TRBV15 and TRBJ1-1, with a possible D match to TRBD1 (6 bases). Germline lookup yields CDR1 LNHNV and CDR2 YYDKDF (reference sequence). CDR3 length equals 13 residues. V shed 5 bases and J shed 4 bases, with 11 bases lying between them. CDR3 amino acids: CATSVTGPTEAFF. The CDR3 DNA follows: TGTGCCACCAGCGTCACAGGGCCCACTGAAGCTTTCTTT.

The V gene is TRBV4-1, the J gene TRBJ1-1; D remains ambiguous. The CDR3 is 13 residues long. Germline V lookup: CDR1 MGHRA, CDR2 YSYEKL. Trimming cost V 1 base and J 4 bases, with 7 bases left between them. CDR3 sequence (DNA): TGCGCCAGCAGCCAAGCATTCGGCACTGAAGCTTTCTTT. It is translated as CASSQAFGTEAFF.

CDR3 sequence reads: CASRRGSYNEQFF. The CDR3 DNA sequence: TGTGCCAGCAGACGGGGCTCCTACAATGAGCAGTTCTTC. The V and J genes are TRBV11-1 and TRBJ2-1; TRBD2 might be the D (5 bases). This CDR3 comprises 13 residues. V shed 6 bases and J shed 0 bases, with 6 bases lying between them. Germline V gene lookup returns CDR1 SGHAT and CDR2 FQDESV (reference sequence).

With respect to this clonotype: At one end, the junction sequence differs from germline, possibly due to a read error. This chain links TRBV29-1 with TRBJ2-7; D remains unclear. Germline V gene sequence: CDR1 SQVTM, CDR2 ANQGSEA. CDR3 length: 13 residues. CDR3 nucleotide sequence: TGCAGCGTCGCCCCCAGGAGCTCCTACGAGCAGTGCTTC. It translates to CSVAPRSSYEQCF.

The genes are TRBV10-3 and TRBJ2-7; TRBD1 aligns across 7 bases. CDR1 and CDR2 from the germline V gene are ENHRY and SYGVKD. CDR3 length: 13 amino acids. With 6 bases clipped from V and 2 bases from J, the junction kept 4 bases outside the gene matches. Written as DNA, the CDR3 is TGTGCCATCAGGGGGACAGAAACCTACGAGCAGTACGTC. Its translation is CAIRGTETYEQYV.

The chain has TRBV15 and TRBJ1-2; D ambiguous. Per germline, CDR1 LNHNV and CDR2 YYDKDF (reference sequence). The CDR3 has 15 residues. V was shortened by 0 bases and J by 4 bases, with 12 bases between the two germline ends. CDR3 protein: CATSRDLGGSYGYTF. In DNA form, the CDR3 reads TGTGCCACCAGCAGAGATCTGGGCGGGAGCTATGGCTACACCTTC.